What follows are 30 T cell receptor beta chains derived from one specimen sequenced in a study of shared clonotypes between healthy human individuals. Libraries were prepared by immunoSEQ multiplex PCR; TCRdb keeps only in-frame clonotypes and omits some of them. The sample shows approximately 1.9 million clones, 90% to 95% of them seen only once. CD8 cells classed as naive were CD45RO-negative and positively selected for CCR7, excluding terminally differentiated effector memory CD45RA+ cells. Sequencing used naive CD8+ T cells from PBMCs. These receptors all stem from a young man in good health. Some clones in this sample may be carry-over from other donors' samples.

V and J are TRBV2 and TRBJ2-1; the D is unclear. The CDR3 has 11 amino acids. Germline CDR1 is SNHLY and CDR2 is FYNNEI. Trimming stripped 8 bases from V and 10 bases from J, with 12 bases between. CDR3 DNA sequence: TGTGCCAGCCGCGCCCCCGTGGAGCAGTTCTTC. This sequence encodes CASRAPVEQFF.

The CDR3 loop is CASSPRDSYQETQYF. CDR3 coding DNA: TGTGCCAGCAGCCCCCGGGACAGCTACCAAGAGACCCAGTACTTC. The chain is built from TRBV6-1 and TRBJ2-5; 7 bases are a match to TRBD1. V shed 6 bases, J shed 0 bases, and the junction held 7 bases outside the gene matches. The CDR3 covers 15 residues. Germline-derived CDR1 and CDR2 are MNHNS and SASEGT.

This chain connects TRBV25-1 to TRBJ1-1; a possible D gene is TRBD1 (5 bases). Trimming stripped 3 bases from V and 0 bases from J, with 11 bases between. Germline CDR1 MGHDK, CDR2 SYGVNS. The CDR3 runs 15 residues. CDR3 sequence (DNA): TGTGCCAGCAGTGATGGGTGGGGCTTGAACACTGAAGCTTTCTTT. Translated, it gives CASSDGWGLNTEAFF. Combining the CDR3 with reference TRBV25-1 and TRBJ1-1 gives the whole variable domain EADIYQTPRYLVIGTGKKITLECSQTMGHDKMYWYQQDPGMELHLIHYSYGVNSTEKGDLSSESTVSRIRTEHFPLTLESARPSHTSQYLCASSDGWGLNTEAFFGQGTRLTVV.

The chain employs TRBV19 and TRBJ2-7, with D perhaps being TRBD1 or TRBD2 (7 bases each). CDR3 length: 14 amino acids. The V and J ends lost 7 bases and 3 bases respectively, with 16 bases between them. Germline assignment: CDR1 LNHDA and CDR2 SQIVND (reference sequence). The CDR3 coding sequence is TGTGCCAGTACCGATGGGAGGGGGCTCTACGAGCAGTACTTC. Protein sequence: CASTDGRGLYEQYF.

Note on this clone: The CDR3 carries no conserved terminal phenylalanine or tryptophan, so it likely arises from a read error. The DNA is left out, because the CDR3 cannot be placed on it with certainty; the CDR3 is given as TCRdb lists it. The V gene is TRBV7-9, the J gene TRBJ1-1. Germline V lookup: CDR1 SEHNR, CDR2 FQNEAQ (reference sequence). The CDR3 extends over 14 residues, inclusive of both ends. The CDR3 is CASSSDSYGPFTMR.

Concerning this clone: Other DNA sequences from this sample encode an identical CDR3 as well. The V gene is TRBV7-9, the J gene TRBJ1-1; possibly TRBD1 for D (5 bases). With 3 bases removed from V and 4 bases from J, the gap between germline ends came to 12 bases. CDR3 size: 14 residues. Germline lookup yields CDR1 SEHNR and CDR2 FQNEAQ (reference sequence). The chain's CDR3 is CASSLVQEGTEAFF. CDR3 bases: TGTGCCAGCAGCTTGGTACAGGAGGGCACTGAAGCTTTCTTT.

Comment on this clone: With a much larger clone just one base away, this may be a read error. The chain uses TRBV6-5 and TRBJ2-7; the match to TRBD1 covers 11 bases. Germline trimming cut 4 bases from V and 3 bases from J; bases unmatched to any gene: 2. Germline V lookup: CDR1 MNHEY, CDR2 SVGAGI. The CDR3 contains 14 residues. The CDR3 DNA follows: TGTGCCAGCAGTTTTGGGACAGGGGGCTACGAGCAGTACTTC. Protein product: CASSFGTGGYEQYF.

The genes are TRBV2 and TRBJ1-2, with TRBD1 matching 8 bases. J was trimmed by 1 base and V by 3 bases; bases with no gene match: 13. Germline V lookup: CDR1 SNHLY, CDR2 FYNNEI. CDR3 size: 18 residues. The CDR3 region has the DNA TGTGCCAGCAGTGATGACGCGGACAGGGAGTACCGTAACTATGGCTACACCTTC. This codes for CASSDDADREYRNYGYTF.

In this sample, this clone turned up once. The chain joins TRBV6-1 to TRBJ1-1, with D perhaps matching TRBD1 (6 bases). The CDR3 totals 15 residues. Trimming took 6 bases from V and 0 from J, leaving 14 bases between them. Germline-derived CDR1 and CDR2 are MNHNS and SASEGT. The DNA for the CDR3 is TGTGCCAGCAGAGTATCGACAGGATTGAACACTGAAGCTTTCTTT. Amino acid sequence: CASRVSTGLNTEAFF.

The J gene is TRBJ2-1, the V gene TRBV5-1; 7 bases are shared with TRBD2. The CDR3 is 17 amino acids. Trimming at V came to 4 bases and at J to 8 bases, leaving 18 bases not matched to a gene. Germline assignment: CDR1 SGHRS and CDR2 YFSETQ. The CDR3 loop is CASSGRASSGFDYEQFF. DNA for the CDR3: TGCGCCAGCAGCGGACGAGCGAGTAGCGGGTTTGATTATGAGCAGTTCTTC.

This CDR3 is CASSLWRNQPQHF. The CDR3 coding sequence is TGTGCCAGCAGCCTGTGGAGAAATCAGCCCCAGCATTTT. The chain combines TRBV6-5 with TRBJ1-5; no clear D gene. Trimming pared 6 bases from V and 4 bases from J, leaving 10 bases between. This CDR3 has 13 residues. Germline CDR1 and CDR2: MNHEY and SVGAGI.

The J gene is TRBJ2-7, the V gene TRBV28; 10 bases match TRBD2. CDR3 size: 17 residues. Germline V gives CDR1 MDHEN, CDR2 SYDVKM. After removal of 2 bases from V and 3 bases from J, the junction contained 10 bases not matched to a gene. The CDR3 sequence is CASSLPVQREGHYEQYF. The CDR3 bases are TGTGCCAGCAGTTTACCTGTACAGCGGGAGGGCCACTACGAGCAGTACTTC.

V gene TRBV7-9 combines with J gene TRBJ1-2; tentatively, D is TRBD1 (5 bases). CDR3 length: 15 residues. V lost 5 bases and J 0 bases, leaving 13 bases between the germline ends. Germline-derived CDR1 and CDR2 are SEHNR and FQNEAQ (reference sequence). The CDR3 nucleotides are TGTGCCAGCAGCCCCGACAGAGATGCTAACTATGGCTACACCTTC. Amino acids: CASSPDRDANYGYTF.

The V call is TRBV27, the J call TRBJ2-5, with TRBD2 as a possible D gene (6 bases). The CDR3 loop spans 16 amino acids. Trimming removed 6 bases at V and 1 base at J, with 18 bases between. The germline V gene encodes CDR1 MNHEY and CDR2 SMNVEV (reference sequence). CDR3 sequence: CASSRTLADSQETQYF. CDR3 DNA sequence: TGTGCCAGCAGCCGAACCTTAGCGGATAGCCAAGAGACCCAGTACTTC.

The rearrangement links TRBV5-4 to TRBJ2-7, with a tentative D call TRBD2 (6 bases). Germline lookup yields CDR1 SGHNT and CDR2 YYREEE (reference sequence). This CDR3 has 17 amino acids. V shed 4 bases and J shed 2 bases, with 22 bases lying between them. The CDR3 DNA sequence: TGTGCCAGCAGCGCAGGAGGGCGGGGCGTTATTCCCTACGAGCAGTACTTC. Translating gives CASSAGGRGVIPYEQYF.

The rearrangement joins TRBV5-1 to TRBJ1-2, with 11 bases fitting TRBD1. The CDR3 has 15 amino acids. The J segment lost 6 bases and the V segment lost 3 bases, leaving 7 bases of the junction unmatched. Germline V CDR1 and CDR2: SGHRS, YFSETQ. CDR3 DNA sequence: TGCGCCAGCAGCTCCGGACAGGGGGCGCGTGATGGCTACACCTTC. Amino acids: CASSSGQGARDGYTF.

The V gene is TRBV2, the J gene TRBJ2-1, with D perhaps TRBD2 (5 bases). The CDR3 loop spans 11 amino acids. V was clipped by 10 bases and J by 7 bases, with 11 bases between them. Germline-derived CDR1 and CDR2 are SNHLY and FYNNEI. CDR3 coding DNA: TGTGCCACCGCCCCGGGAAATGAGCAGTTCTTC. Protein sequence: CATAPGNEQFF.

The chain uses TRBV28 and TRBJ2-7, with 9 bases that match TRBD1. The CDR3 runs 15 residues. Unmatched junction bases numbered 5, after V lost 4 bases and J lost 1 base. Germline CDR1 MDHEN, CDR2 SYDVKM. The CDR3 DNA is TGTGCCAGCAGTTCCGAGGACAGGGGATCCTACGAGCAGTACTTC. Translating it yields CASSSEDRGSYEQYF.

The CDR3 DNA is TGTGCCAGCAGTTCTTGGCGGGAGCAAAAAGAGACCCAGTACTTC. Its translation: CASSSWREQKETQYF. The rearrangement links TRBV6-5 to TRBJ2-5, with 7 bases aligning to TRBD2. The V gene's germline CDR1 is MNHEY and CDR2 SVGAGI. V gave up 4 bases and J gave up 3 bases; unmatched junction bases: 8. CDR3 size: 15 residues.

The chain's CDR3 is CASSSDRGFVKNIQYF. The CDR3 nucleotides are TGTGCCAGCAGTTCGGACAGGGGGTTCGTCAAAAACATTCAGTACTTC. The chain is built from TRBV28 and TRBJ2-4; the match to TRBD1 covers 10 bases. J lost 3 bases, V lost 4 bases, and 6 bases had no gene match. The CDR3 runs to 16 residues. The germline gives CDR1 MDHEN, CDR2 SYDVKM.

This chain links TRBV11-2 with TRBJ2-5; 9 bases fit TRBD1. The assigned J gene may be wrong: the sequence end matches TRBJ2-7 better. This CDR3 is built from 13 residues. Germline assignment: CDR1 SGHAT and CDR2 FQNNGV. CDR3 nucleotide sequence: TGTGCCAGCAGCTTGGACAGGGGTTACGAGCAGTACTTC. Translated, it gives CASSLDRGYEQYF.

This chain uses TRBV27 with TRBJ2-2, with no clear D. The V gene's germline CDR1 is MNHEY and CDR2 SMNVEV (reference sequence). The CDR3 runs to 15 residues. V was trimmed by 1 base and J by 4 bases, leaving 10 bases between them. The CDR3: CASSLLRSGTGELFF. In DNA form, the CDR3 reads TGTGCCAGCAGTTTATTGCGATCCGGCACCGGGGAGCTGTTTTTT.

J is TRBJ2-5 and V is TRBV12-5, with TRBD1 matching 11 bases. The germline gives CDR1 LGHNT, CDR2 FRNRAP. This CDR3 spans 18 amino acids. V lost 4 bases, J lost 5 bases, and 15 bases stayed unmatched. CDR3 residues: CASGSLLLDRGQRETQYF. CDR3 in DNA: TGTGCTAGTGGTTCCCTCCTCCTGGACAGGGGGCAAAGGGAGACCCAGTACTTC.

Comments on this clone: The sample carries other DNA sequences with the same CDR3. V usage is TRBV4-3 and J usage is TRBJ2-3; D gene uncertain. V gave up 0 bases and J gave up 0 bases, with 4 bases separating them. Per the germline V gene, CDR1 is LGHNA and CDR2 is YSLEER. This CDR3 spans 14 amino acids. Here the CDR3 reads CASSQDRSTDTQYF. The CDR3 region has the DNA TGCGCCAGCAGCCAAGATCGGAGCACAGATACGCAGTATTTT.

The rearrangement uses TRBV11-2 and TRBJ2-7; 8 nucleotides align to TRBD2. Unmatched junction bases numbered 2, after V lost 8 bases and J lost 5 bases. The CDR3 extends over 11 amino acids. The germline gives CDR1 SGHAT, CDR2 FQNNGV. CDR3 bases: TGTGCCAGCGGGCGGGGGGACGAGCAGTACTTC. Protein product: CASGRGDEQYF.

CDR3 in DNA: TGCGCCAGCAGCCTTGGGACAGGGGCTGTTGAAAAACTGTTTTTT. Translating gives CASSLGTGAVEKLFF. The chain couples TRBV4-3 to TRBJ1-4; TRBD1 matches at 10 bases. In germline, CDR1 is LGHNA, CDR2 YSLEER. The junction had 6 bases not matched to a gene; V was cut back by 4 bases and J by 7 bases. This CDR3 spans 15 amino acids.

The V gene is TRBV5-1, the J gene TRBJ2-5; D is perhaps TRBD1 (6 bases). Trimming left V 2 bases short and J 4 bases short, with 12 bases between. CDR3 length equals 14 residues. Germline CDR1 and CDR2: SGHRS and YFSETQ. The CDR3 coding sequence is TGCGCCAGCAGCTTTGGTGGGGGCGCAGAGACCCAGTACTTC. This codes for CASSFGGGAETQYF.

The chain combines TRBV5-4 with TRBJ1-1; possible D gene TRBD1, 6 bases. Trimming shortened V by 3 bases and J by 6 bases, and 12 bases separated the two germline ends. The CDR3 runs 13 residues. Germline V gene data show CDR1 as SGHNT and CDR2 as YYREEE (reference sequence). The CDR3 nucleotides read TGTGCCAGCAGCTACGGACAGTTCGCTGAAGCTTTCTTT. It translates to CASSYGQFAEAFF.

This sequence joins TRBV9 and TRBJ2-3, with D possibly TRBD1 on 6 matching bases. Trimming left V 3 bases short and J 1 base short, with 12 bases between. Per germline, CDR1 SGDLS and CDR2 YYNGEE. CDR3 length equals 15 residues. The CDR3 sequence: CASSEQGVGTDTQYF. The CDR3 nucleotides read TGTGCCAGCAGCGAACAGGGAGTTGGCACAGATACGCAGTATTTT.

This chain connects TRBV7-3 to TRBJ2-1; D is unresolved. V lost 3 bases, J lost 0 bases, and 21 bases lay in between. The CDR3 totals 19 residues. CDR1 and CDR2 (germline): SGHTA, FQGTGA. This CDR3 is CASSFLPRSEYSSYNEQFF. The DNA for the CDR3 is TGTGCCAGCAGCTTCCTCCCCAGGAGCGAATACAGCTCCTACAATGAGCAGTTCTTC.